The clone carrying this T cell receptor beta chain has a count of ten or more. Preparation of the TCRbeta library was carried out with unique molecular identifiers. MiXCR, run by TCRdb on the PCR reads, gives a single entry per CDR3 protein. In the table there are tens of thousands of distinct CDR3 sequences, over 4.5% of which are singletons. The sample comes from a study of T-cell reconstitution after alpha-beta-depleted transplantation in children. This CDR3 contains 14 residues. V was shortened by 5 bases and J by 6 bases, with 14 bases between the two germline ends. Looked up from germline, CDR1 is SGHVS and CDR2 is FNYEAQ.

The source material was PBMCs, mostly from graft donor cells, sampled 60 days after TCRalphabeta/CD19-depleted stem cell transplant. The receptor was isolated from a female patient aged 2-15 years who had a stem cell transplant for aplastic anemia, so the T cells may come from the graft donor. The chain uses TRBV7-6 and TRBJ2-4; either TRBD1 or TRBD2 may supply D (5 bases each). As DNA, the CDR3 is TGTGCCAGCAGCCCTGGGGGTGGGGTAAACATTCAGTACTTC. Its translation: CASSPGGGVNIQYF.